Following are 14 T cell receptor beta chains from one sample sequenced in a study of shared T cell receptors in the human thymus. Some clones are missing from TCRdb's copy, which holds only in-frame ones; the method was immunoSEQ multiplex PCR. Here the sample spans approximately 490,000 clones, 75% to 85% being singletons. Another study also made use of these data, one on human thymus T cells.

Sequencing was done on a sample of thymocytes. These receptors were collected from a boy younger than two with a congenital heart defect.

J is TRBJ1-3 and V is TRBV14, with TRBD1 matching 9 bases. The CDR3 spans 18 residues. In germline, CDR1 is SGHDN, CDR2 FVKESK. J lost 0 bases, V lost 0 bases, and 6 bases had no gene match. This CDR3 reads CASSQDLGTGNSGNTIYF. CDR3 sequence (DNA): TGTGCCAGCAGCCAAGATCTGGGGACAGGGAACTCTGGAAACACCATATATTTT.

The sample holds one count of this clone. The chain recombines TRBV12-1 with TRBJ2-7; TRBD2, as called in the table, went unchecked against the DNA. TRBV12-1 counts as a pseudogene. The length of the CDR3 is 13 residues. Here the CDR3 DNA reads TGTGCCAGCAGCGGGTCGACTAGCTACGAGCAGTACTTC. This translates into CASSGSTSYEQYF.

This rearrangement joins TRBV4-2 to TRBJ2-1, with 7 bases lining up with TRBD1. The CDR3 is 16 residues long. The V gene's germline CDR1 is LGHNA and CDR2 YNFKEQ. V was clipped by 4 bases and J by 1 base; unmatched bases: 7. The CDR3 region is CASSPGDSLSYNEQFF. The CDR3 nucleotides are TGTGCCAGCAGCCCCGGGGACAGCCTTTCCTACAATGAGCAGTTCTTC.

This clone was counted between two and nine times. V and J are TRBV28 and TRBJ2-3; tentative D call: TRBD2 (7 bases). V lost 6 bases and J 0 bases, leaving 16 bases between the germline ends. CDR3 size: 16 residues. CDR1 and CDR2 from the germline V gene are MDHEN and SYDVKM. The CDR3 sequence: CASRTGGGPSTDTQYF. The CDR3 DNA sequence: TGTGCCAGCAGAACGGGGGGCGGGCCTAGCACAGATACGCAGTATTTT.

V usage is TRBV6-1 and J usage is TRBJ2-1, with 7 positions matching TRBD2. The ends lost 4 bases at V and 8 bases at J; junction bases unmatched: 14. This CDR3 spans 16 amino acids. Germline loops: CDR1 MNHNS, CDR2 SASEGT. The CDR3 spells CASSGLPPRGVHEQFF. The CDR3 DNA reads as TGTGCCAGCAGTGGCCTGCCACCCCGGGGGGTCCATGAGCAGTTCTTC.

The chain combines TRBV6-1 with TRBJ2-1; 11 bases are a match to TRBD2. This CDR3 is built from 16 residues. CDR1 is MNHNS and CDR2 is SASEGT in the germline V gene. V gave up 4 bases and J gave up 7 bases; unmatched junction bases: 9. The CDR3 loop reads CASSVSGRARGNEQFF. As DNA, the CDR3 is TGTGCCAGCAGTGTTAGCGGGAGGGCGAGGGGGAATGAGCAGTTCTTC.

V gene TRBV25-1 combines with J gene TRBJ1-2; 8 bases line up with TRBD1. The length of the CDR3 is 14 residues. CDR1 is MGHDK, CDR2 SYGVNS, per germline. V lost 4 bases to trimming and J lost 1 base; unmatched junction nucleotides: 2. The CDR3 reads CASSGRGLNYGYTF. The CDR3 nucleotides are TGTGCCAGCAGTGGCAGGGGGCTTAACTATGGCTACACCTTC.

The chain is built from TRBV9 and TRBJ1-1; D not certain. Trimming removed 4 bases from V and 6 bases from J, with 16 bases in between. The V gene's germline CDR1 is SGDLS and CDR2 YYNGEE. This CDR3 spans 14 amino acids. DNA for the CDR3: TGTGCCAGCAGCAACAGTTACTTGGTCTCTGAAGCTTTCTTT. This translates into CASSNSYLVSEAFF.

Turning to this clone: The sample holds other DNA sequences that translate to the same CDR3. As DNA, the CDR3 is TGTGCCAGTAGTATTGGCAGCTCTGGAAACACCATATATTTT. Protein sequence: CASSIGSSGNTIYF. The rearrangement uses TRBV19 and TRBJ1-3, with D uncertain. The ends were cut back, 3 bases at V and 0 bases at J, with 6 bases in the middle. The germline V gene encodes CDR1 LNHDA and CDR2 SQIVND (reference sequence). The CDR3 spans 14 residues.

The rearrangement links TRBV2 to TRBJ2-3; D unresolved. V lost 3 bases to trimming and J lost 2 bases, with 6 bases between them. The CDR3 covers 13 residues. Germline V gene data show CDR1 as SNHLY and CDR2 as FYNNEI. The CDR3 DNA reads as TGTGCCAGCAGTGACTACTACACAGATACGCAGTATTTT. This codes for CASSDYYTDTQYF.

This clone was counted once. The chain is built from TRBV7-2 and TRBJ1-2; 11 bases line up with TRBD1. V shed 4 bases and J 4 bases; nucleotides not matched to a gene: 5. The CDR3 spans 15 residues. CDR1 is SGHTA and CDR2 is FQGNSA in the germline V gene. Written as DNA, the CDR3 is TGTGCCAGCAGCTCGCGGGACAGGGGGGGCTATGGCTACACCTTC. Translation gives CASSSRDRGGYGYTF.

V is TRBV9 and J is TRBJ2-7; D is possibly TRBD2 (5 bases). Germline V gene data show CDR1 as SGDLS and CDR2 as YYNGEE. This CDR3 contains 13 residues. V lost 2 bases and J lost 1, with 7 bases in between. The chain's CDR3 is CASSVRESYEQYF. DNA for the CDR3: TGTGCCAGCAGCGTTCGGGAATCCTACGAGCAGTACTTC.

CDR3 bases: TGTGCCAGCTCACCACCGGTCGCTAGCGGGAGGGCCAACACGCAGTATTTT. Translating it yields CASSPPVASGRANTQYF. V usage is TRBV18 and J usage is TRBJ2-3; 12 nucleotides agree with TRBD2. This CDR3 has 17 residues. The V segment lost 0 bases and the J segment 9 bases; nucleotides outside the gene matches: 10. In germline, CDR1 is KGHSH, CDR2 LQKENI.

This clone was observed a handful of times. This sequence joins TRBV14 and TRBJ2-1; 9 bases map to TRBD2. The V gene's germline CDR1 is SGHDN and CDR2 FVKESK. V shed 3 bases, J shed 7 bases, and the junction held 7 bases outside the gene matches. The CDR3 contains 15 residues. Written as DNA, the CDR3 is TGTGCCAGCAGCCAGACTAGCGGATGGGGGAATGAGCAGTTCTTC. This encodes CASSQTSGWGNEQFF. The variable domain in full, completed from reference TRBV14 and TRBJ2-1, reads EAGVTQFPSHSVIEKGQTVTLRCDPISGHDNLYWYRRVMGKEIKFLLHFVKESKQDESGMPNNRFLAERTGGTYSTLKVQPAELEDSGVYFCASSQTSGWGNEQFFGPGTRLTVL.